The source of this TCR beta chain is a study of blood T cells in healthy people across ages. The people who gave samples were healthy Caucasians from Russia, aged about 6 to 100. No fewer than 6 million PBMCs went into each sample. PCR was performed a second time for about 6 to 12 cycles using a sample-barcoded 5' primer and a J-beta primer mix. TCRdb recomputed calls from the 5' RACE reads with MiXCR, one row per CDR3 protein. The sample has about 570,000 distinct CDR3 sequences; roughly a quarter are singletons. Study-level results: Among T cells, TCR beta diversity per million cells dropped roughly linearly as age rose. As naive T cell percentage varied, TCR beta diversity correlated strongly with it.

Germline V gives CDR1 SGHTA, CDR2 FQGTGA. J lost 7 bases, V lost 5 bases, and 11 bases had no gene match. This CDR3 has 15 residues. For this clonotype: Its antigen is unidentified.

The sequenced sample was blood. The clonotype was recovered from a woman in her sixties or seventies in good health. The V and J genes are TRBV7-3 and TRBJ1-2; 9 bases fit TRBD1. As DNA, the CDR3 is TGTGCCAGCAGCCGGACAGGGGACGAGAGGCTTGGCTACACCTTC. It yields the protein CASSRTGDERLGYTF.